Below are 7 T cell receptor beta chains sequenced from a single sample in a study of quantifying T cell responses using KT2 cells. Study-wide background: TCR alpha and beta constant-region primers primed reverse transcription of RNA.

The cDNA 3' end received a ligated oligonucleotide with a UMI. An equimolar mix of RC1.1 and RC1.2 primed the beta chain across TRBC1 and TRBC2. TCRdb passed the UMI-ligation and nested PCR reads through MiXCR, listing each CDR3 protein once. The sample holds roughly 51,000 distinct CDR3 sequences, around 12% seen once. Sequencing was performed on PBMCs spiked with cells of the T cell clone KT2. The receptors originated from a human donor.

This clonotype was detected a few times. The chain carries TRBV5-1 and TRBJ1-1; no firm D call. The length of the CDR3 is 13 residues. Germline CDR1 and CDR2: SGHRS and YFSETQ. Trimming shortened V by 0 bases and J by 5 bases, and 8 bases separated the two germline ends. DNA for the CDR3: TGCGCCAGCAGCTTGGTTAGGTTGACTGAAGCTTTCTTT. Translation gives CASSLVRLTEAFF.

This clonotype was counted ten times or more. J is TRBJ2-3 and V is TRBV6-4; D possibly corresponds to TRBD2 (5 bases). The CDR3 covers 17 residues. Looked up from germline, CDR1 is MRHNA and CDR2 is SNTAGT. Trimming cost V 3 bases and J 0 bases, with 16 bases left between them. CDR3 amino acids: CASSDGPAAISTDTQYF. CDR3 in DNA: TGTGCCAGCAGTGATGGTCCAGCGGCGATTAGCACAGATACGCAGTATTTT.

This clonotype was seen more than once but under ten times. The rearrangement uses TRBV29-1 and TRBJ2-1, with D possibly matching TRBD1 (7 bases). Trimming shortened V by 0 bases and J by 7 bases, and 10 bases separated the two germline ends. Germline CDR1 reads SQVTM; CDR2 reads ANQGSEA. The CDR3 consists of 13 residues. CDR3 DNA sequence: TGCAGCGTTGAAGAACAGGGGAGGAATGAGCAGTTCTTC. Its protein is CSVEEQGRNEQFF.

This clonotype appeared many times. The J gene is TRBJ1-6, the V gene TRBV7-9; TRBD1 matches 9 bases. CDR3 length: 17 residues. CDR1 is SEHNR, CDR2 FQNEAQ, per germline (reference sequence). V trimming: 3 bases; J trimming: 9 bases; junction bases outside the gene matches: 12. The CDR3 is CASSFGTGTGFFSPLHF. The CDR3 region has the DNA TGTGCCAGCAGCTTCGGCACCGGGACAGGGTTTTTTTCACCCCTCCACTTT.

This chain uses TRBV19 with TRBJ2-1; 9 bases agree with TRBD1. CDR3 length: 15 amino acids. Germline V gene data show CDR1 as LNHDA and CDR2 as SQIVND (reference sequence). Trimming took 4 bases from V and 0 from J; bases not matched to a gene: 1. The CDR3 DNA is TGTGCCAGTAGTACGACAGGGGGCTCCTACAATGAGCAGTTCTTC. Protein: CASSTTGGSYNEQFF.

The J gene is TRBJ1-2, the V gene TRBV5-6; 7 bases fit TRBD1. The V gene's germline CDR1 is SGHDT and CDR2 YYEEEE. The V segment lost 0 bases and the J segment 0 bases; nucleotides outside the gene matches: 5. This CDR3 region has 16 residues. CDR3 region: CASSLVDGQANYGYTF. DNA of the CDR3: TGTGCCAGCAGCTTGGTAGATGGACAGGCTAACTATGGCTACACCTTC.

This clonotype was recorded many times. V and J are TRBV7-3 and TRBJ2-7, with unresolved D. Germline V gives CDR1 SGHTA, CDR2 FQGTGA. The germline V and J ends were trimmed by 5 bases and 0 bases, with 14 bases remaining between them. The CDR3 has 15 residues. Written as DNA, the CDR3 is TGTGCCAGCAGCCTCTTGGCGGAAAGCTCCTACGAGCAGTACTTC. The encoded protein is CASSLLAESSYEQYF.